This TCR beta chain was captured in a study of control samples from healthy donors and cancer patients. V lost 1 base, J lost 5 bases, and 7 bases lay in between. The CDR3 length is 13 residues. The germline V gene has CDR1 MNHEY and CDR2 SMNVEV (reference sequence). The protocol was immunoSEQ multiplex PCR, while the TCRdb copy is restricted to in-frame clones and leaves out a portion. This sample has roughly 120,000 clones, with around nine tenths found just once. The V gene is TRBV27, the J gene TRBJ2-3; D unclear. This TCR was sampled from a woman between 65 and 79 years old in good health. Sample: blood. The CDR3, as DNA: TGTGCCAGCAGTTTATTTGGGCGAGATACGCAGTATTTT. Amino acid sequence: CASSLFGRDTQYF.